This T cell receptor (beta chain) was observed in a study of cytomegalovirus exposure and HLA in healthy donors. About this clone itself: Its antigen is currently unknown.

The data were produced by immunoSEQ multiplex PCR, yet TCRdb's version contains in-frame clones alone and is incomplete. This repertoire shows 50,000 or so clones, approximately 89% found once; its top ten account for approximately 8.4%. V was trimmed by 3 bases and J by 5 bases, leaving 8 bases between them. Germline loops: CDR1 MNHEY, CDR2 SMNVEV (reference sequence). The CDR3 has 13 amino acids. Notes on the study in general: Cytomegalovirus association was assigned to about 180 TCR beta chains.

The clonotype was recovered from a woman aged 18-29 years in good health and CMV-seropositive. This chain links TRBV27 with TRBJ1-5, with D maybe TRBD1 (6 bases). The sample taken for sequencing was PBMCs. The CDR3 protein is CASSLTGDQPQHF. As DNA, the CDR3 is TGTGCCAGCAGTTTGACAGGTGATCAGCCCCAGCATTTT.